This TCR beta chain originates from a study of T cells in Graves' hyperthyroidism and ophthalmopathy (dated 2019 in TCRdb). Some background on the complete study: Peripheral blood samples were taken at initial diagnosis, before any treatment was given. To identify distinguishing TCR V-J signatures, a discovery cohort of 100 patients was used, comprising 43 with Graves' ophthalmopathy and 57 with stable Graves' hyperthyroidism. Whether ophthalmopathy could be predicted prospectively was tested in an independent validation cohort made up of under 20 hyperthyroidism patients plus 17 patients who later progressed to ophthalmopathy. The 100 or so discovery patients were divided at random into training and test sets in a 7:3 ratio. Thyroid tissue and blood T-cell repertoires from about six Graves' hyperthyroidism patients were also compared in the study. Once sampling was done, hyperthyroidism patients were given methimazole at a starting dose of 30 mg daily, whereas ophthalmopathy patients were given high-dose intravenous methylprednisolone. The paper reports TCR Vbeta CDR3 sequencing of roughly 140 peripheral blood samples: 43 ophthalmopathy, 70 to 85 hyperthyroidism and 17 progressor patients. On the study overall, not on this receptor specifically: A model built on a 13 V-J signature distinguished ophthalmopathy from stable hyperthyroidism, reaching about 89% sensitivity and 81.08% specificity in cross-validation and 80%/75% in testing. Sample size was not statistically predetermined, and investigators were not blinded to group allocation. Most expanded thyroid clonotypes (frequency above 0.001) were also detected in blood, suggesting blood repertoires may reflect thyroid immune responses. In validation, progression to ophthalmopathy was predicted by the model with around 70% sensitivity and 72.22% specificity, a median of roughly 6 months before onset.

This clonotype was picked up a small number of times. This receptor's antigen is unknown. Per-nucleotide qualities are absent, and no much larger clonotype sits a single base away. The TCR beta CDR3 regions were amplified from RNA transcripts. The TCR CDR3 was subjected to a first round of RT-PCR using the HTBI primer set and the Qiagen OneStep RT-PCR kit. Libraries were constructed in a second round of multiplex PCR, after which size selection and purification were performed. Paired-end sequencing of the libraries was performed with 100 bp reads on an Illumina HiSeq2000. Per the authors' processing: Raw data were processed with SOAPnuke, discarding reads with adapters, uncalled bases, mean Phred below 15, or no exact constant-primer or identifier match. COPE v1.2.5 was used to merge the high-quality paired reads, and each unique nucleotide sequence was defined as a clonotype. Clonotypes were aligned to IMGT TRBV, TRBD and TRBJ reference segments using MiTCR v1.1. The analysis included only V-J combinations with a frequency above 0.0001, which together covered around 99% of the repertoires. The TCS score was defined as the ratio of F50 (clonal expansion) to E x V (chaos), calculated using BLOSUM62-based TCRdist between CDR3 peptides within each V-J. Welch's t-statistics and random forest reduced 500 to 650 V-J features to roughly 13, which were used in a naive Bayes classifier (R e1071). The raw public data were reprocessed by TCRdb itself: fastp quality trimming at Q25, MiXCR clonotype calling, in-frame beta chains only. One record per CDR3 amino acid sequence lists the most common genes and DNA. These V and J calls originate from TCRdb's pipeline instead of the authors' own analysis. For this sample there are some 560,000 distinct CDR3 sequences; 14% appear just once. The top ten hold roughly 13% of the sample.

Graves' hyperthyroidism was defined as stable when no progression to ophthalmopathy occurred over 18 months of follow-up. The hyperthyroidism patients were between 18 and 65 years old and newly diagnosed, with a disease duration of less than 2 months. The study excluded patients with uncontrolled infections, other autoimmune diseases, pregnancy or lactation. Diagnoses relied on clinical symptoms, serum thyroxine and TRAb, thyroid ultrasound and orbital computed tomography. Ficoll-Paque density gradient centrifugation was used to isolate PBMCs from approximately 11 ml of fresh peripheral blood. Total RNA was extracted using Trizol reagent, and RNA quality was assessed on an Agilent 2100 Bioanalyzer. From its cysteine to its phenylalanine, the CDR3 spans 14 amino acids. CDR3 DNA only is kept here, 42 bases in frame from base 1. The germline ends are 9 bases apart after V is trimmed by 0 bases and J by 6 bases. The germline V gene provides CDR1 SGDLS and CDR2 YYNGEE.

The V and J genes are TRBV9 and TRBJ2-2; a tentative D call is TRBD2 (5 bases match). The receptor was isolated from a woman between 40 and 55 years old with Graves' hyperthyroidism. Sequencing used blood. CDR3 loop: CASSVGSEAGELFF. The DNA reads TGTGCCAGCAGCGTAGGTAGCGAGGCCGGGGAGCTGTTTTTT.